This T cell receptor beta chain was profiled in a study of OX40 agonist ivuxolimab in advanced cancers. With regard to the full study: Ivuxolimab, which targeted the costimulatory receptor OX40 (CD134), was an agonistic, fully human IgG2 monoclonal antibody. Intravenous ivuxolimab was administered to patients every 2 weeks at six dose levels: 0.01, 0.1, 0.3, 1.5, 3 and 10 mg/kg. Of the roughly 52 dose-escalation patients, hepatocellular carcinoma was present in around 19, melanoma in roughly 15, renal cell carcinoma in 9 and head and neck cancer in 9. The dose-escalation cohort was around 83% male with a mean age of roughly 60 years, ranging from about 20 to 80. Patients were allowed to have had prior anti-PD-1, anti-PD-L1 or anti-CTLA-4 therapy, and approximately 40% of the dose-escalation patients had been treated with checkpoint inhibitors. Partial responses were achieved by three dose-escalation patients, of whom one had hepatocellular carcinoma and two had cutaneous melanoma. Peripheral TCRbeta sequencing aimed to test whether ivuxolimab altered TCR sequence diversity and caused clonal T-cell expansion. The paper describes the monotherapy dose-escalation part (N of about 47 patients) of the phase I trial of ivuxolimab.

V is pared back by 4 bases and J by 1 base, with 10 bases lying between the germline termini. Reading the germline V gene (reference sequence) gives CDR1 MNHNY and CDR2 SVGAGI. Including the terminal cysteine and phenylalanine, the CDR3 comprises 14 residues. Of all the DNA, just the CDR3 is kept, 42 bases in frame from base 1. The trial excluded patients who had a history of autoimmune disease or were on systemic immunosuppression. Peripheral blood for TCR sequencing was drawn from every dose cohort at baseline, at cycle 4 day 1 and at cycle 7 day 1. The samples were taken from a phase I, first-in-human, multicenter, open-label dose-escalation trial of ivuxolimab. Adults with locally advanced or metastatic melanoma, renal cell carcinoma, hepatocellular carcinoma or head and neck squamous cell carcinoma were enrolled in the trial. Before TCR sequencing, CD4+ T cells and CD8+ T cells from peripheral blood were sorted into separate populations.

What the research found in general, with its limitations: The antigen specificity of the peripheral T cells that underwent clonal expansion was not determined. Low levels of normalized T-cell clonal expansion were also seen in some patients who did not respond. In the 0.1-3.0 mg/kg groups, partial responders were among the patients with the lowest normalized peripheral clonal expansion, particularly in CD8+ T cells. After ivuxolimab, CD8+ T cells had more expanded clones than CD4+ T cells on average. At doses of 0.1 to 3.0 mg/kg, clonal expansion of both CD4+ and CD8+ blood T cells was observed from baseline to week 6.

To sequence the TCRbeta CDR3 region, genomic DNA was isolated from the sorted cells. TCRbeta CDR3 regions were sequenced using the immunoSEQ Assay. TCRdb's version of the immuneACCESS table is confined to in-frame rearrangements and falls short of the full clone set. An unresolved V gene accounts for under half of the shortfall where checked; the remainder is of unknown origin. The sample table shows tens of thousands of clones, and roughly nine tenths are seen once. The biggest ten clones account for 10% to 15% of the sample. In regard to this clone: Which antigen it targets is not known. Base qualities are not provided; no much larger clone lies one nucleotide away.

This specimen was CD4+ or CD8+ T cells sorted from blood, taken in a trial of the OX40 agonist ivuxolimab. The sequence links TRBV6-6 to TRBJ2-5; the best D guess is TRBD1, with 6 bases matching. The sequence was obtained from an adult with an advanced solid tumor such as melanoma, head and neck, liver or kidney cancer. In nucleotide form, the sequence is TGTGCCAGCAGTTCGTCACAGGGCCAAGAGACCCAGTACTTC. Its amino acids are CASSSSQGQETQYF.